This is a list of T cell receptor beta chains from one sample in a study of shared T cell receptors in the human thymus. Libraries were prepared by immunoSEQ multiplex PCR; TCRdb keeps only in-frame clonotypes and omits some of them. This table holds roughly 660,000 clones, around nine tenths found once. The data were also submitted as part of a second study, on human thymus T cells.

The source material was thymocytes. These receptors originate from a boy in the first two years of life with a congenital heart defect. CDR3s include the opening cysteine and the closing phenylalanine or tryptophan.

length	J	V	CDR3
15	TRBJ2-7	TRBV27	CASSLLTGVGYEQYF
12	TRBJ2-2	TRBV6-5	CASSYSAGELFF
13	TRBJ1-1	TRBV2	CASKGQGNTEAFF
15	TRBJ2-3	TRBV11-2	CASSHSGTNTDTQYF
16	TRBJ2-5	TRBV7-2	CASSLFIAGWEETQYF
18	TRBJ2-7	TRBV7-6	CASSPEGLAGETSYEQYF
13	TRBJ2-7	TRBV29-1	CSVVSSAGREQYF
14	TRBJ2-7	TRBV11-2	CASSPRHYTYEQYF
17	TRBJ1-3	TRBV2	CASSQRPDTSSGNTIYF
19	TRBJ2-3	TRBV27	CASSLRRGTGGRHTDTQYF
15	TRBJ1-2	TRBV5-1	CASSWGPQGPNGYTF
11	TRBJ1-2	TRBV6-6	CASSLSSGYTF
13	TRBJ1-2	TRBV5-1	CASSLGPGGGYTF
14	TRBJ2-2	TRBV6-5	CASSSSAGAQELFF
13	TRBJ1-2	TRBV7-6	CASSVGQGGSYTF
14	TRBJ2-1	TRBV4-1	CASSQLAMMYEQFF
16	TRBJ2-4	TRBV2	CASSKGTNLAKNIQYF
15	TRBJ2-5	TRBV30	CAWTSGPSAQEAQYF
18	TRBJ2-3	TRBV5-5	CASSLVVLAGGDTDTQYF
17	TRBJ2-3	TRBV14	CASSQGASGRAVNTQYF
13	TRBJ1-1	TRBV27	CASSSLGRTEAFF
14	TRBJ2-3	TRBV7-9	CASSTRLALHTQYF
12	TRBJ2-7	TRBV11-3	CASSSGAYEQYF
18	TRBJ1-5	TRBV2	CASSPDSRQAYSNQPQHF
17	TRBJ2-1	TRBV25-1	CASSALSGSPAYNEQFF
13	TRBJ1-1	TRBV19	CASSILLQGAAFF
17	TRBJ2-7	TRBV4-1	CASSQDTGTGEVYEQYF
13	TRBJ1-4	TRBV10-3	CAISDRGHEKLFF
16	TRBJ2-2	TRBV27	CASSNPGGGDTGELFF
16	TRBJ2-2	TRBV7-9	CASSRTSGTNTGELFF
15	TRBJ2-5	TRBV2	CASRADSGRVETQYF
18	TRBJ2-3	TRBV19	CASSIIAGEGLSTDTQYF
17	TRBJ2-7	TRBV7-9	CASSPAPETSGRYEQYF
16	TRBJ2-7	TRBV5-8	CASSPLGPPLEGEQYF
15	TRBJ2-1	TRBV10-3	CAIGRARGGRIEQFF
15	TRBJ2-1	TRBV5-1	CASSLGAGGPGEQFF
15	TRBJ2-5	TRBV5-1	CASSSGAGGLETQYF
16	TRBJ2-7	TRBV6-5	CASSYSYYTAPYEQYF
13	TRBJ2-7	TRBV7-3	CASSPPRYYEQYF
15	TRBJ2-7	TRBV6-5	CASSYVAGASYEQYF
12	TRBJ2-1	TRBV28	CASSGLAAEQFF
15	TRBJ1-2	TRBV27	CASRALPDNNYGYTF
16	TRBJ2-3	TRBV11-3	CASSTSGRGAPDTQYF
17	TRBJ2-7	TRBV5-1	CASSSVRGGLAAYEQYF
15	TRBJ2-7	TRBV27	CASSSLLAGLHEQYF
12	TRBJ1-1	TRBV30	CAWRGMNTEAFF
14	TRBJ2-3	TRBV27	CASRGQGSTDTQYF
18	TRBJ2-5	TRBV14	CASSQSHDGTGGEETQYF
18	TRBJ1-5	TRBV28	CASSLQRLGTDSNQPQHF
16	TRBJ2-1	TRBV7-3	CASRTSGTSGSYEQFF